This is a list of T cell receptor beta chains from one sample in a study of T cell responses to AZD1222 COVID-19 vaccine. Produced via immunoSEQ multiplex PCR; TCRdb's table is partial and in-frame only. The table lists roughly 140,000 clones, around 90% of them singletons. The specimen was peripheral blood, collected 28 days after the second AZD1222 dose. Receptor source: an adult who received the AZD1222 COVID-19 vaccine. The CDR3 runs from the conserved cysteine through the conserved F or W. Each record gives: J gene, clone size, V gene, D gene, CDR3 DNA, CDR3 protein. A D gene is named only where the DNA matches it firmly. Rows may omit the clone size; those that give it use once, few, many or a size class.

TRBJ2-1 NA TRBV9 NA TGTGCCAGCAGCGTAGCTTTTGGCAGGGGCGGCGATGAGCAGTTCTTC CASSVAFGRGGDEQFF
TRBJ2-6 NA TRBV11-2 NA TGTGCCAGCAGCCCCCTATCTGGGGCCAACGTCCTGACTTTC CASSPLSGANVLTF
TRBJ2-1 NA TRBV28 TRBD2 TGTGCCAGCAGTCCCGGGACTAGCGGTAGTAAGGAGCAGTTCTTC CASSPGTSGSKEQFF
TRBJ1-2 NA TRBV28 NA TGTGCCAGCAGGAGGTACTCTAACTATGGCTACACCTTC CASRRYSNYGYTF
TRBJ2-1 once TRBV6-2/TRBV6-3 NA TGTGCCAGCAGTCTCCAAAGAGGGATATACAATGAGCAGTTCTTC CASSLQRGIYNEQFF
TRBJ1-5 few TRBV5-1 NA TGCGCCAGCAGCTTGGGGCGGGGAAGGAATCAGCCCCAGCATTTT CASSLGRGRNQPQHF
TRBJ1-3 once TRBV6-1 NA TGTGCCAGCAGTGAAGTAAGGGGGGGGCATAAGTCTGGAAACACCATATATTTT CASSEVRGGHKSGNTIYF
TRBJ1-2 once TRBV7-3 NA TGTGCCAGCAGCTCGGACGGGGACTATGGCTACACCTTC CASSSDGDYGYTF
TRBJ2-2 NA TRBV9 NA TGTGCCAGCAGCGACGGAGGGACAGTTATCACCGGGGAGCTGTTTTTT CASSDGGTVITGELFF
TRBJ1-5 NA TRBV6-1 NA TGTGCCAGCAGTGAAGGGGACGTTAGCAATCAGCCCCAGCATTTT CASSEGDVSNQPQHF
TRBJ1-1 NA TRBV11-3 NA TGTGCCAGCAGCAGGGAGGTGAACACTGAAGCTTTCTTT CASSREVNTEAFF
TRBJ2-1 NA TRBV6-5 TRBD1 TGTGCCAGCAGTACAGGGGGCCAGTCCTACAATGAGCAGTTCTTC CASSTGGQSYNEQFF